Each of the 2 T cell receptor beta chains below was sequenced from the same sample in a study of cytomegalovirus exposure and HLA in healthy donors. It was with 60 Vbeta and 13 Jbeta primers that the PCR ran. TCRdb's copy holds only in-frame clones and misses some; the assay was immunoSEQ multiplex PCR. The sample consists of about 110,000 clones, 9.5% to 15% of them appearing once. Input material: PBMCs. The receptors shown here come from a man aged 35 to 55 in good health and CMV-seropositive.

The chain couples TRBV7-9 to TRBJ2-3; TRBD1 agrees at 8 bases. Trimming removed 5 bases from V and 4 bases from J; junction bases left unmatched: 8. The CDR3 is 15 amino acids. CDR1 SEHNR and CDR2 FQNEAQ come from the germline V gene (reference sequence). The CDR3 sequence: CASSPGTGLSDTQYF. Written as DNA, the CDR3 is TGTGCCAGCAGCCCCGGGACAGGCCTCTCAGATACGCAGTATTTT.

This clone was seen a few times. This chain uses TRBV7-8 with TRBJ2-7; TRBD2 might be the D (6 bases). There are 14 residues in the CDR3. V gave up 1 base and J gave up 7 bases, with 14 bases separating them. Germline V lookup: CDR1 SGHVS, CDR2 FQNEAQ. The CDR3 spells CASSLVTPGGEQYF. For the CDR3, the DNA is TGTGCCAGCAGCTTAGTGACTCCCGGAGGGGAGCAGTACTTC.